This T cell receptor beta chain derives from a study of blood T cell repertoires in COVID-19. Sequencing was performed with immunoSEQ multiplex PCR; in TCRdb, only in-frame clones are kept and a portion is missing. Of 80,000 to 100,000 clones listed, nearly 95% are singletons. The CDR3 runs 15 residues. Per germline, CDR1 SGDLS and CDR2 YYNGEE. The V segment lost 3 bases and the J segment 4 bases; nucleotides outside the gene matches: 5. In its sample, this clone was seen a few times. The sample holds other DNA sequences that translate to the same CDR3. This clonotype originated in a human donor with active COVID-19. The donor label of this sample is uncertain. The gene calls are TRBV9 and TRBJ2-1; 9 bases agree with TRBD2. Sequenced sample: peripheral blood. CDR3 residues: CASSEGLAGYNEQFF. The CDR3 region has the DNA TGTGCCAGCAGCGAGGGTCTAGCGGGATACAATGAGCAGTTCTTC. Variable domain in full (rest from reference TRBV9 and TRBJ2-1): DSGVTQTPKHLITATGQRVTLRCSPRSGDLSVYWYQQSLDQGLQFLIQYYNGEERAKGNILERFSAQQFPDLHSELNLSSLELGDSALYFCASSEGLAGYNEQFFGPGTRLTVL.